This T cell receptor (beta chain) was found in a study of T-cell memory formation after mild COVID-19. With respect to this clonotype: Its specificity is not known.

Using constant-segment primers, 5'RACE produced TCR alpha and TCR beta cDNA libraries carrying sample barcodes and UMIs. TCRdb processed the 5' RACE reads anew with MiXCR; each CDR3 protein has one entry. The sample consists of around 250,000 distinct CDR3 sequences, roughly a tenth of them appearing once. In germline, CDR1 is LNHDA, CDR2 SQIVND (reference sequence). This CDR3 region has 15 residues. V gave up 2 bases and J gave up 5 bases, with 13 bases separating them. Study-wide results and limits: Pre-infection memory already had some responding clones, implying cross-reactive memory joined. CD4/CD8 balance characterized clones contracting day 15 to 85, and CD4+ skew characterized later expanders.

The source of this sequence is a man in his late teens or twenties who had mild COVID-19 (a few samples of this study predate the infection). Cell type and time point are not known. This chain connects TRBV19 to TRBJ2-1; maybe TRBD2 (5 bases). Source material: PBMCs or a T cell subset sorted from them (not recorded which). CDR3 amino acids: CASSIYSPADNEQFF. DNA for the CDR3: TGTGCCAGTAGTATATATAGCCCAGCGGACAATGAGCAGTTCTTC.